The 22 T cell receptor beta chains presented below share a single source sample, sequenced in a study of cytomegalovirus exposure and HLA in healthy donors. Primers: 60 Vbeta forward and 13 Jbeta reverse. Libraries were prepared by immunoSEQ multiplex PCR; TCRdb keeps only in-frame clonotypes and omits some of them. The repertoire holds roughly 250,000 clones, with roughly 80% as singletons. Sequencing used PBMCs. The receptors were gathered from a girl aged 2-10 years in good health and CMV-seronegative.

This chain joins TRBV6-5 and TRBJ2-7, with D unresolved. Looked up from germline, CDR1 is MNHEY and CDR2 is SVGAGI. V was pared by 0 bases and J by 1 base, with 7 bases between. This CDR3 contains 14 residues. The CDR3 spells CASSYSTVSYEQYF. CDR3 coding DNA: TGTGCCAGCAGTTACTCAACAGTTTCCTACGAGCAGTACTTC.

This chain connects TRBV15 to TRBJ1-2; 7 bases are a match to TRBD1. The CDR3 runs to 14 residues. The junction had 6 bases not matched to a gene; V was cut back by 5 bases and J by 3 bases. CDR1 LNHNV and CDR2 YYDKDF come from the germline V gene (reference sequence). The CDR3 region has the DNA TGTGCCACCAGCCTTACAGGGGAGGACTATGGCTACACCTTC. It is translated as CATSLTGEDYGYTF.

This chain uses TRBV6-1 with TRBJ2-3; 7 nucleotides align to TRBD1. CDR1 MNHNS and CDR2 SASEGT come from the germline V gene. The V and J ends lost 1 base and 3 bases, in that order; junction bases with no gene match: 7. This CDR3 spans 16 amino acids. The CDR3 DNA reads as TGTGCCAGCAGTGAAGAGGGACAGATATGGACAGATACGCAGTATTTT. Protein: CASSEEGQIWTDTQYF.

This chain links TRBV19 with TRBJ2-7; 9 bases match TRBD2. With 6 bases clipped from V and 4 bases from J, the junction kept 7 bases outside the gene matches. CDR3 length: 14 residues. Germline loops: CDR1 LNHDA, CDR2 SQIVND (reference sequence). This chain's CDR3 is CASRPEGLAYEQYF. CDR3 nucleotides: TGTGCCAGTAGGCCTGAGGGACTAGCTTACGAGCAGTACTTC. Using reference TRBV19 and TRBJ2-7 for the parts outside the CDR3, the full variable domain is DGGITQSPKYLFRKEGQNVTLSCEQNLNHDAMYWYRQDPGQGLRLIYYSQIVNDFQKGDIAEGYSVSREKKESFPLTVTSAQKNPTAFYLCASRPEGLAYEQYFGPGTRLTVT.

The rearrangement links TRBV7-8 to TRBJ1-5; 7 positions agree with TRBD1. CDR3 size: 18 residues. The V gene end was trimmed by 3 bases and the J gene end by 7 bases; junction bases not matched to a gene: 18. Germline lookup yields CDR1 SGHVS and CDR2 FQNEAQ. CDR3 amino acids: CASSFLASGGQFGQPQHF. In DNA, the CDR3 is TGTGCCAGCAGCTTTCTCGCGTCTGGGGGACAGTTTGGACAGCCCCAGCATTTT.

This clone was observed a handful of times. The rearrangement uses TRBV30 and TRBJ1-1, with a possible D match to TRBD1 (6 bases). This CDR3 spans 11 amino acids. Germline CDR1 and CDR2: GTSNPN and SVGIG (reference sequence). The V end lost 2 bases, the J end lost 8 bases, and 9 bases lay between the germline ends. The CDR3 DNA sequence: TGTGCCTGGAGTACAGGGTTAGAAGCTTTCTTT. Translation gives CAWSTGLEAFF.

A few counts support this clone. J is TRBJ1-2 and V is TRBV2, with D possibly being TRBD1 (5 bases). The CDR3 runs to 13 residues. Germline assignment: CDR1 SNHLY and CDR2 FYNNEI. Trimming shortened V by 1 base and J by 6 bases, and 9 bases separated the two germline ends. CDR3 residues: CASSEGRVNGYTF. CDR3 DNA: TGTGCCAGCAGTGAAGGCAGGGTTAATGGCTACACCTTC.

The V and J genes are TRBV7-8 and TRBJ2-5, with a possible D match to TRBD1 (6 bases). The J call is uncertain, as TRBJ2-7 better fits the DNA end. This CDR3 is built from 17 residues. Germline V gene sequence: CDR1 SGHVS, CDR2 FQNEAQ. The CDR3 nucleotides are TGTGCCAGCAGCTTAGCTACCGGGACACTCTTCTCCTACGAGCAGTACTTC. This translates into CASSLATGTLFSYEQYF.

V gene TRBV2 combines with J gene TRBJ2-7; maybe TRBD2 (5 bases). Trimming stripped 4 bases from V and 2 bases from J, with 9 bases between. This CDR3 contains 13 residues. Germline values: CDR1 SNHLY, CDR2 FYNNEI. CDR3 region: CASSGRETYEQYF. The CDR3 nucleotides read TGTGCCAGCAGTGGTAGGGAGACCTACGAGCAGTACTTC.

The gene calls are TRBV29-1 and TRBJ2-7; D perhaps matches TRBD1 (5 bases). The CDR3 consists of 12 residues. Trimming removed 4 bases at V and 2 bases at J, with 9 bases between. Germline V gene data show CDR1 as SQVTM and CDR2 as ANQGSEA. The CDR3 spells CSVAPGTYEQYF. CDR3 nucleotides: TGCAGCGTTGCCCCAGGGACCTACGAGCAGTACTTC.

This sequence joins TRBV7-3 and TRBJ2-6; D call uncertain. The CDR3 is 14 amino acids. The ends were cut back, 5 bases at V and 0 bases at J, with 5 bases in the middle. CDR1 and CDR2 from the germline V gene are SGHTA and FQGTGA. CDR3 nucleotides: TGTGCCAGCAGCGGCAGCTCTGGGGCCAACGTCCTGACTTTC. It yields the protein CASSGSSGANVLTF.

The rearrangement uses TRBV7-6 and TRBJ2-3; 9 bases line up with TRBD1. Trimming at V came to 7 bases and at J to 1 base, leaving 3 bases not matched to a gene. This CDR3 contains 14 residues. Per the germline V gene, CDR1 is SGHVS and CDR2 is FNYEAQ. The CDR3 reads CASTRDRGTDTQYF. CDR3 nucleotides: TGTGCCAGCACCCGGGACAGGGGCACAGATACGCAGTATTTT.

The chain employs TRBV7-6 and TRBJ1-1; possible D gene TRBD1, 6 bases. Trimming removed 1 base at V and 3 bases at J, with 15 bases between. The CDR3 has 16 residues. CDR1 and CDR2 from the germline V gene are SGHVS and FNYEAQ. The CDR3 loop is CASSLGVGGRDTEAFF. CDR3 sequence (DNA): TGTGCCAGCAGCTTAGGCGTTGGGGGCAGGGACACTGAAGCTTTCTTT.

The rearrangement links TRBV9 to TRBJ2-5; D might be TRBD1 (6 bases). Germline assignment: CDR1 SGDLS and CDR2 YYNGEE. The V and J ends lost 4 bases and 5 bases respectively, with 15 bases between them. There are 14 residues in the CDR3. The DNA of the CDR3 is TGTGCCAGCAGCATGTCAGGGGAGTTGGAGACCCAGTACTTC. It specifies CASSMSGELETQYF. The whole variable domain, filled in from reference TRBV9 and TRBJ2-5, reads DSGVTQTPKHLITATGQRVTLRCSPRSGDLSVYWYQQSLDQGLQFLIQYYNGEERAKGNILERFSAQQFPDLHSELNLSSLELGDSALYFCASSMSGELETQYFGPGTRLLVL.

The V gene is TRBV5-6, the J gene TRBJ2-1; the match to TRBD1 covers 12 bases. Per the germline V gene, CDR1 is SGHDT and CDR2 is YYEEEE. The CDR3 runs 18 residues. V lost 6 bases to trimming and J lost 0 bases; unmatched junction nucleotides: 10. The CDR3 DNA reads as TGTGCCAGCACACCTGGGACAGGGGGCTTGAGCTCCTACAATGAGCAGTTCTTC. Its protein is CASTPGTGGLSSYNEQFF.

V gene TRBV10-2 combines with J gene TRBJ2-7; 9 bases map to TRBD2. Trimming removed 3 bases from V and 2 bases from J; junction bases left unmatched: 5. Per germline, CDR1 WSHSY and CDR2 SAAADI. The CDR3 is 15 residues long. CDR3 residues: CASSDLAGSTYEQYF. The CDR3 bases are TGCGCCAGCAGTGACCTAGCGGGATCAACCTACGAGCAGTACTTC.

The V and J genes are TRBV9 and TRBJ2-1; 9 bases map to TRBD1. From germline, CDR1 is SGDLS and CDR2 YYNGEE. The CDR3 is made up of 15 amino acids. The ends lost 3 bases at V and 4 bases at J; junction bases unmatched: 5. CDR3 in amino acids: CASSASGTGYNEQFF. The CDR3 region has the DNA TGTGCCAGCAGCGCCTCCGGGACAGGGTACAATGAGCAGTTCTTC.

The V and J genes are TRBV7-2 and TRBJ2-3, with a possible D match to TRBD2 (7 bases). This CDR3 comprises 16 residues. Germline lookup yields CDR1 SGHTA and CDR2 FQGNSA. V was trimmed by 1 base and J by 1 base, leaving 12 bases between them. CDR3 nucleotides: TGTGCCAGCAGCTTAGGCTGGGGGGGCCGCACAGATACGCAGTATTTT. Amino acids: CASSLGWGGRTDTQYF.

About this clone itself: Within the sample, other DNA sequences also encode this same CDR3. The rearrangement links TRBV15 to TRBJ2-7; 9 bases fit TRBD1. V was pared by 3 bases and J by 1 base, with 1 base of the junction left unmatched. The CDR3 is 14 residues long. Looked up from germline, CDR1 is LNHNV and CDR2 is YYDKDF (reference sequence). The CDR3 DNA is TGTGCCACCAGCAGGGACAGGGGTTCCTACGAGCAGTACTTC. Its translation: CATSRDRGSYEQYF.

Comments on this clone: The junction shows a germline mismatch at one end, possibly a read error. V usage is TRBV4-2 and J usage is TRBJ2-7; no clear D gene. Germline V gene lookup returns CDR1 LGHNA and CDR2 YNFKEQ. The CDR3 is 14 amino acids. This chain's CDR3 is CASSQISDSYKQYF. CDR3 nucleotides: TGTGCCAGCAGCCAAATAAGCGACTCCTACAAGCAGTACTTC.

The CDR3 spells CASSLTGTGTDTQYF. In DNA form, the CDR3 reads TGCGCCAGCAGCTTGACCGGGACAGGCACAGATACGCAGTATTTT. This sequence joins TRBV5-1 and TRBJ2-3; the match to TRBD1 covers 7 bases. Losses at the gene ends were 1 base for V and 1 base for J; bases not matched to a gene: 3. The CDR3 runs to 15 residues. CDR1 and CDR2 (germline): SGHRS, YFSETQ. Using reference TRBV5-1 and TRBJ2-3 for the parts outside the CDR3, the full variable domain is KAGVTQTPRYLIKTRGQQVTLSCSPISGHRSVSWYQQTPGQGLQFLFEYFSETQRNKGNFPGRFSGRQFSNSRSEMNVSTLELGDSALYLCASSLTGTGTDTQYFGPGTRLTVL.

The CDR3 loop is CASSSAGDIAKNIQYF. The DNA for the CDR3 is TGTGCCAGCAGTTCGGCGGGGGACATAGCCAAAAACATTCAGTACTTC. The chain employs TRBV6-5 and TRBJ2-4, with D possibly matching TRBD2 (7 bases). CDR3 length: 16 residues. Germline V lookup: CDR1 MNHEY, CDR2 SVGAGI. The V gene lost 4 bases and the J gene lost 0 bases, with 13 bases spanning the gap.